The source of this TCR beta chain is a study of CD8+CD57+ T cells in acquired aplastic anemia (dated by TCRdb to the late 2010s). Broadly, across the study: A mean of 3.2 ug of DNA, ranging from about 0.19 to 30 ug, was extracted from sorted CD4+ and CD8+ cells. CD8+CD57+ expansion was defined as frequency above the mean frequency observed in healthy subjects.

About this clonotype itself: Which antigen it targets is not known. The input lacks base qualities; no much larger clone sits a single base away.

Paper-wide results and their limitations: Between patients and healthy controls, no significant difference in CD8+ Simpson's diversity was found (P=0.060). Twenty-nine CD8+ CDR3 sequences were found to be shared between patients and controls, but these sequences appeared to be highly expressed in patients and within the immunodominant clones of the patients.

Patients chosen for sequencing had shown expansion of CD8+CD57+ cells by flow cytometry. Severe acquired aplastic anemia was diagnosed in all patients according to International Study of Aplastic Anemia and Agranulocytosis and Camitta criteria. No therapy had been received by the patients at the time of blood sampling. TCR repertoires of sorted CD4+ and CD8+ blood T cells from severe aplastic anemia patients and healthy subjects were deep-sequenced in the study. Patients were enrolled in the USA under clinicaltrials.gov protocols 00001620, 01623167, 00001397, 00071045, 00081523 and 00961064. Ficoll-Paque density gradient centrifugation was used to isolate peripheral blood mononuclear cells. Before DNA extraction, CD4+ and CD8+ T cells were sorted by FACS or by magnetic beads. Genomic DNA was used as template for profiling of TCR beta VDJ combinations and CDR3 sequences. An Illumina HiSeq 2000 was used for TCR repertoire sequencing. The published analysis was carried out like this. TRBV/TRBJ rearrangement plots, CDR3 size and DJ length profiles, and Simpson's diversity index were used to assess repertoires. The immunodominant clone was defined as the most abundant DNA sequence in deep sequencing data. CDR3 amino acid sequences were checked for sharing across subjects and were also compared against the VDJdb database and published repertoires. In-frame beta chains were kept once TCRdb had trimmed the public reads at Q25 with fastp and called clones with MiXCR. CDR3 protein sequences are deduplicated, and each keeps its most common genes and DNA. None of the V and J calls come from the authors' own analysis; TCRdb made them. This sample holds about 190,000 distinct CDR3 sequences; around 45% were observed only once. Over 7.5% of the sample is held by the ten biggest clonotypes.

Specimen: sorted CD4+, CD8+, or CD8+CD57+ T cells (not recorded which) from PBMCs. The sequence was collected from a human donor with aplastic anemia.

Read as DNA, the sequence is TGCAGCTCGGCCCAGCGCATGGGCACTGAAGCTTTCTTT. Its protein reads: CSSAQRMGTEAFF. The sequence is built from TRBV20-1 and TRBJ1-1, with no confident D gene call. CDR1 and CDR2, looked up from the germline V gene (reference sequence), are DFQATT and SNEGSKA. Reading from cysteine to phenylalanine, the CDR3 counts 13 amino acids. The kept DNA is CDR3 alone, 39 bases in frame from the first base.